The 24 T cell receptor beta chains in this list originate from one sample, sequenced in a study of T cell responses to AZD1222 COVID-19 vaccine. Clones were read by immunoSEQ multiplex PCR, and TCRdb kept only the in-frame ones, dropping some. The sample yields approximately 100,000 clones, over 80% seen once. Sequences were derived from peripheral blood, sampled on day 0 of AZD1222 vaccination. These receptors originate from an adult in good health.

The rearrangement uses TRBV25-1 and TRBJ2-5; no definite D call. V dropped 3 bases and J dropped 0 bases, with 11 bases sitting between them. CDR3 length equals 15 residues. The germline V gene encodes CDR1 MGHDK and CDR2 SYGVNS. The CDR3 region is CASSDFGRYQETQYF. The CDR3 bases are TGTGCCAGCAGTGATTTCGGTCGGTACCAAGAGACCCAGTACTTC.

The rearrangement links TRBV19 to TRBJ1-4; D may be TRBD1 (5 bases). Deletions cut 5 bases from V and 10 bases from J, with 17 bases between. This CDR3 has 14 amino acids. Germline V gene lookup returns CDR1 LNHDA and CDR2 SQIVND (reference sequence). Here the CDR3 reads CASSGASSFPKLFF. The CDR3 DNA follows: TGTGCCAGTAGTGGGGCCAGCTCCTTTCCAAAACTGTTTTTT.

CDR3 DNA sequence: TGTGCCAGCAGCGAACAACAGGTCCGATCTGGGGCCAACGTCCTGACTTTC. The encoded protein is CASSEQQVRSGANVLTF. The gene calls are TRBV9 and TRBJ2-6; D might be TRBD1 (5 bases). The V end lost 3 bases, the J end lost 1 base, and 14 bases lay between the germline ends. CDR1 SGDLS and CDR2 YYNGEE come from the germline V gene. CDR3 length equals 17 residues.

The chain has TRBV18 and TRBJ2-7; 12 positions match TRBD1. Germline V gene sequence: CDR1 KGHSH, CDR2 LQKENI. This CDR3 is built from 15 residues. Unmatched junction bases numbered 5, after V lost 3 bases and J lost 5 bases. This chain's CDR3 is CASSPTGTGGHEQYF. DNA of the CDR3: TGTGCCAGCTCACCCACCGGGACAGGGGGCCACGAGCAGTACTTC.

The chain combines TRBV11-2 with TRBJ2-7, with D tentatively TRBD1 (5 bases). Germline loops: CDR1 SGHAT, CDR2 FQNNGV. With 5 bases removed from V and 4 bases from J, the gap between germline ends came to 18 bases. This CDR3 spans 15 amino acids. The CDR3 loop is CASSPAAQGIYEQYF. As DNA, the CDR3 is TGTGCCAGCAGCCCCGCCGCGCAGGGCATTTACGAGCAGTACTTC.

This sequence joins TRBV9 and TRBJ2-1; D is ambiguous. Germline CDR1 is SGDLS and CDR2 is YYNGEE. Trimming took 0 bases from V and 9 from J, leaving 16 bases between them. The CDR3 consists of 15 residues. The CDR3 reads CASSVATRVAGEQFF. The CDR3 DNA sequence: TGTGCCAGCAGCGTAGCTACGAGAGTAGCTGGTGAGCAGTTCTTC.

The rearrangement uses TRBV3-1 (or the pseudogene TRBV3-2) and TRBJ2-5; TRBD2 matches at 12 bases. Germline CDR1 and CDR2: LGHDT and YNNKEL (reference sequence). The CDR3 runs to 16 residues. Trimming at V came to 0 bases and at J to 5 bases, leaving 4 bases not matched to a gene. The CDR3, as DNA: TGTGCCAGCAGCCAAGAGAGGACTAGCGGGGTGGAGACCCAGTACTTC. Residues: CASSQERTSGVETQYF.

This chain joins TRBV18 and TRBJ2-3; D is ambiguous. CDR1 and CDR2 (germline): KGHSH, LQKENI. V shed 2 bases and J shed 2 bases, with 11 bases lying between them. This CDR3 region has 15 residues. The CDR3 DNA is TGTGCCAGCTCACCAATGAGTGGGAACACAGATACGCAGTATTTT. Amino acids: CASSPMSGNTDTQYF. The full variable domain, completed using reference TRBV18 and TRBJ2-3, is NAGVMQNPRHLVRRRGQEARLRCSPMKGHSHVYWYRQLPEEGLKFMVYLQKENIIDESGMPKERFSAEFPKEGPSILRIQQVVRGDSAAYFCASSPMSGNTDTQYFGPGTRLTVL.

This chain's CDR3 is CACQTGGNQPQHF. The DNA for the CDR3 is TGTGCCTGCCAAACAGGGGGCAATCAGCCCCAGCATTTT. The chain is built from TRBV30 and TRBJ1-5; 7 bases match TRBD1. The CDR3 extends over 13 amino acids. V gave up 6 bases and J gave up 2 bases; unmatched junction bases: 4. Germline V gene data show CDR1 as GTSNPN and CDR2 as SVGIG (reference sequence). The complete variable domain, with remaining parts taken from reference TRBV30 and TRBJ1-5, reads SQTIHQWPATLVQPVGSPLSLECTVEGTSNPNLYWYRQAAGRGLQLLFYSVGIGQISSEVPQNLSASRPQDRQFILSSKKLLLSDSGFYLCACQTGGNQPQHFGDGTRLSIL.

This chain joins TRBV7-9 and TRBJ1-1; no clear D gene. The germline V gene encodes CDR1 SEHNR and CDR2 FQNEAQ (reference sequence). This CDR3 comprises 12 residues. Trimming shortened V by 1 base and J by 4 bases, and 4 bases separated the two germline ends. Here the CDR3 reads CASSLGRTEAFF. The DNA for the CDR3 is TGTGCCAGCAGCTTAGGTCGCACTGAAGCTTTCTTT.

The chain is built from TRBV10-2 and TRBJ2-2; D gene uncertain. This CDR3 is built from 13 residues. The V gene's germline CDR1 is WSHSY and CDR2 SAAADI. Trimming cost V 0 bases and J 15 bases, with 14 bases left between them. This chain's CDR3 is CASSESRQATMFF. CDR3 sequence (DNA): TGCGCCAGCAGTGAGTCAAGGCAGGCGACGATGTTTTTT.

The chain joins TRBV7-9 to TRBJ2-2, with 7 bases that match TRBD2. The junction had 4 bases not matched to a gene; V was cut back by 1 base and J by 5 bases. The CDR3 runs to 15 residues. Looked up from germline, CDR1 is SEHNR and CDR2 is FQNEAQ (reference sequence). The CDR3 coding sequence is TGTGCCAGCAGCTTAGAGCGGGAATGGACCGGGGAGCTGTTTTTT. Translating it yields CASSLEREWTGELFF.

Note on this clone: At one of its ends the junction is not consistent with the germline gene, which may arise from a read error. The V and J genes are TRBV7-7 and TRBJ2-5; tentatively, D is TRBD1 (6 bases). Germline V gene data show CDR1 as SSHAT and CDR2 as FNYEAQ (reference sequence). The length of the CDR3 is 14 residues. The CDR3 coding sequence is TGTGCTAGCAGCTTAGGGGACAACCAAGAGACCCAGTACTTC. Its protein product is CASSLGDNQETQYF.

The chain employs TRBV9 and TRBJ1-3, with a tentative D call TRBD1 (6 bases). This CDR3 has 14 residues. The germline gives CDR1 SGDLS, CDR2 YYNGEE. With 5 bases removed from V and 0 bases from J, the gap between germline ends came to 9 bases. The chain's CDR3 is CASSRTVSGNTIYF. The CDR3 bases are TGTGCCAGCAGTAGGACAGTCTCTGGAAACACCATATATTTT. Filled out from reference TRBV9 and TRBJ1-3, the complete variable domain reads DSGVTQTPKHLITATGQRVTLRCSPRSGDLSVYWYQQSLDQGLQFLIQYYNGEERAKGNILERFSAQQFPDLHSELNLSSLELGDSALYFCASSRTVSGNTIYFGEGSWLTVV.

DNA of the CDR3: TGCAGTGCCATGGGGCTAAATGGCTACACCTTC. It encodes CSAMGLNGYTF. The chain employs TRBV20-1 and TRBJ1-2, with D possibly being TRBD1 (5 bases). Germline values: CDR1 DFQATT, CDR2 SNEGSKA (reference sequence). Trimming left V 6 bases short and J 6 bases short, with 11 bases between. The CDR3 contains 11 residues.

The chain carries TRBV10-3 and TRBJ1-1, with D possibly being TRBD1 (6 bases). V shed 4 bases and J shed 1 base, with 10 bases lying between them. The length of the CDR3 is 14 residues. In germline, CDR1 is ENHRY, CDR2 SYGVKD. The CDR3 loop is CAISAGAANTEAFF. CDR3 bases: TGTGCCATCAGTGCAGGGGCCGCGAACACTGAAGCTTTCTTT.

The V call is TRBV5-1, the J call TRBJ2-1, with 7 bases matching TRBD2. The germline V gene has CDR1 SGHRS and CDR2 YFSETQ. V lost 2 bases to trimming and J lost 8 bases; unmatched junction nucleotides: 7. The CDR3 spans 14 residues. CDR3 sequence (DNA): TGCGCCAGCAGCTTCGGGCAGGGAGGGGATGAGCAGTTCTTC. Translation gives CASSFGQGGDEQFF.

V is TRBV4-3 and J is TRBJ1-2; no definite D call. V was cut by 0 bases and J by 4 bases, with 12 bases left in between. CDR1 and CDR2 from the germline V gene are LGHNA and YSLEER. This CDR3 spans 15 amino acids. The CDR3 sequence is CASSQEWSTAYGYTF. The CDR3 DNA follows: TGCGCCAGCAGCCAAGAATGGTCTACGGCCTATGGCTACACCTTC.

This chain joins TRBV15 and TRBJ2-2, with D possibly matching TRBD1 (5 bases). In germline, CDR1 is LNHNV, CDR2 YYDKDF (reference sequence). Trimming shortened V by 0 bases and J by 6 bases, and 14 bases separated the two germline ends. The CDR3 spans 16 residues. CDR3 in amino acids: CATSRDWGQGSGELFF. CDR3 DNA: TGTGCCACCAGCAGAGATTGGGGTCAGGGATCCGGGGAGCTGTTTTTT.

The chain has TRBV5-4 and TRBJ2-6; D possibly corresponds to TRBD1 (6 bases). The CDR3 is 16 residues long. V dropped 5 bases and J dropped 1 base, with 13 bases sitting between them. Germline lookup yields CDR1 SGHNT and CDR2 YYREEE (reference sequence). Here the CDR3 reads CASSPHRESGANVLTF. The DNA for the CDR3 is TGTGCCAGCAGTCCCCACAGGGAATCTGGGGCCAACGTCCTGACTTTC.

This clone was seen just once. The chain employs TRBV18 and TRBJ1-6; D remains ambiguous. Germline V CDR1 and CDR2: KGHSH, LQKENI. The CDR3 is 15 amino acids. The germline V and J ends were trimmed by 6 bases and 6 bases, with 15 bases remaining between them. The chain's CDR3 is CASSSVRSPNSPLHF. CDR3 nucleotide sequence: TGTGCCAGCTCGTCGGTCAGGTCGCCTAATTCACCCCTCCACTTT.

The CDR3 reads CSASGQEGQPQHF. In nucleotides, the CDR3 is TGCAGTGCTAGTGGACAGGAGGGTCAGCCCCAGCATTTT. The rearrangement joins TRBV20-1 to TRBJ1-5; 7 positions match TRBD1. Germline CDR1 DFQATT, CDR2 SNEGSKA (reference sequence). CDR3 length: 13 amino acids. V was pared by 3 bases and J by 6 bases, with 5 bases of the junction left unmatched.

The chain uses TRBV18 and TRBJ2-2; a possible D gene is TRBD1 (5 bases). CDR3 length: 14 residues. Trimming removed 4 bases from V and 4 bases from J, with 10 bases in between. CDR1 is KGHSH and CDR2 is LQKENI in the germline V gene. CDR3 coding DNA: TGTGCCAGCTCACAAGGGGCGACCACCGGGGAGCTGTTTTTT. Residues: CASSQGATTGELFF. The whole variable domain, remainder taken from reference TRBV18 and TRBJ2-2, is NAGVMQNPRHLVRRRGQEARLRCSPMKGHSHVYWYRQLPEEGLKFMVYLQKENIIDESGMPKERFSAEFPKEGPSILRIQQVVRGDSAAYFCASSQGATTGELFFGEGSRLTVL.

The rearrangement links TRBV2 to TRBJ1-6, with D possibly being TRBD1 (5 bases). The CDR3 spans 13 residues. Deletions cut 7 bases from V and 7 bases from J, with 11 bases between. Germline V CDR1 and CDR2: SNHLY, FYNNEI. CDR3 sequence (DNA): TGTGCCAGCATGGGGGGAGGGAATTCACCCCTCCACTTT. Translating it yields CASMGGGNSPLHF.